The T cell receptor beta chain described here comes from a study of OX40 agonist ivuxolimab in advanced cancers. Details on this clone: Its antigen is unknown.

Some clones are missing from TCRdb's copy, which holds only in-frame ones; the method was immunoSEQ multiplex PCR. Of 95,000 to 150,000 clones in the sample, roughly 93% were seen once. Study outcomes and limitations: In CD8+ T cells, expanded clones were on average more numerous than in CD4+. Both blood CD4+ and CD8+ T cells showed clonal growth by week 6 at 0.1 to 3.0 mg/kg.

This material consisted of CD4+ or CD8+ T cells sorted from blood, taken in a trial of the OX40 agonist ivuxolimab. The TCR was taken from an adult with an advanced solid tumor such as melanoma, head and neck, liver or kidney cancer.

CDR3 in DNA: TGTGCCAGTAGCGGGACAGGGGGAAATTTAGTAAATGAGCAGTTCTTC. This codes for CASSGTGGNLVNEQFF. The chain couples TRBV19 to TRBJ2-1, with 11 bases that match TRBD1. J was trimmed by 7 bases and V by 6 bases; bases with no gene match: 11. This CDR3 is 16 amino acids long. The germline CDR1 and CDR2 sequences are LNHDA and SQIVND (reference sequence).